This T cell receptor beta chain is from a study of blood T cell repertoires in COVID-19. Study overall: Acute and convalescent COVID-19 samples came from the United States, Italy and Spain. Sources were T cells, B-cell-depleted T cells, or PBMCs; the material itself was cDNA or gDNA.

Original handling: The authors estimated nucleated cell counts from reference gene primer amplification. TCRdb's table, derived via immunoSEQ multiplex PCR, lists solely in-frame clones and lacks some. D and trimming come from the DNA, and the V and J calls and clone size come from that table. The top ten hold about 4.4% of the sample, which has some 190,000 clones, more than 75% seen once. This CDR3 contains 14 residues. Germline V gives CDR1 MNHNY, CDR2 SVGAGI (reference sequence). Trimming shortened V by 5 bases and J by 9 bases, and 14 bases separated the two germline ends. The sequence derives from a human donor in a cohort sampled during active COVID-19. V is TRBV6-6 and J is TRBJ1-6; D uncertain. Sequenced input: peripheral blood. The CDR3 region has the DNA TGTGCCAGCAGTCTTCTGGAGAAAGGTTCACCCCTCCACTTT. Translated: CASSLLEKGSPLHF.